This TCR beta chain was identified in a study of identical twins. Among all donors, each was a healthy Caucasian. One entry per CDR3 protein, called by TCRdb with MiXCR from the 5' RACE reads. In the table there are a few hundred thousand distinct CDR3 sequences, just under 9.5% of which are singletons. Separately, the same data were catalogued under a study of yellow fever vaccine responses in identical twins.

The sequence derives from a young woman in good health. The specimen was CD8+ T cells sorted from blood.

In nucleotides, the CDR3 is TGTGCCAGCAGTTTTAGCGACTCCTACGAGCAGTACTTC. It translates to CASSFSDSYEQYF. The chain joins TRBV12-3 or TRBV12-4 to TRBJ2-7, with D tentatively TRBD2 (5 bases). V lost 3 bases, J lost 0 bases, and 6 bases lay in between. The length of the CDR3 is 13 residues.